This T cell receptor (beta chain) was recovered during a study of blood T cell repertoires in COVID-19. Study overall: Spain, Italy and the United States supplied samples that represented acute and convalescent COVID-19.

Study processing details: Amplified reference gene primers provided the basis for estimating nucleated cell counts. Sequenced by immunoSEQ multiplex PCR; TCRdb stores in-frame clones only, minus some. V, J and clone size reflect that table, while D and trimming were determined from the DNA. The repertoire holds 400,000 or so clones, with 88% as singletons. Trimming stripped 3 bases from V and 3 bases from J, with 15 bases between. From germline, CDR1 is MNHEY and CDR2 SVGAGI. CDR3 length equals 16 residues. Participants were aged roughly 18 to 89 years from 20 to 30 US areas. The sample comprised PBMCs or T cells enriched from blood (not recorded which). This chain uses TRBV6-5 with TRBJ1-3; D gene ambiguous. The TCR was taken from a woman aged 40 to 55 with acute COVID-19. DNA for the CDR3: TGTGCCAGCAGTTATATACTGGAGGTTGGTGGAAACACCATATATTTT. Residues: CASSYILEVGGNTIYF.